The rows below give T cell receptor beta chains drawn from one sample of a study of neurological immune-mediated disorders. TCRdb analysed the 5' RACE reads with MiXCR anew, one entry per CDR3 protein. This table has about 46,000 distinct CDR3 sequences, about a tenth appearing once. Sequenced input: PBMCs. These receptors were obtained from a man in his 70s with HTLV-1-associated myelopathy (HAM/TSP). CDR3s include the opening cysteine and the closing phenylalanine or tryptophan.

>TRBV20-1|TRBJ2-7
CSAKNYEQYF
>TRBV6-5|TRBJ2-7
CASSSRLAGAYEQYF
>TRBV5-1|TRBJ2-1
CASSLDTPRGYNEQFF
>TRBV20-1|TRBJ2-3
CSARLAGLTDTQYF
>TRBV10-3|TRBJ2-3
CAIRASGRTYSTDTQYF
>TRBV28|TRBJ2-7
CASRLRGAGFNYEQYF
>TRBV20-1|TRBJ1-6
CSATGGWSSNSPLHF
>TRBV27|TRBJ2-3
CASSLYLLAGGRGDTQYF
>TRBV7-2|TRBJ2-3
CASSSVGHRLAGGGQYF
>TRBV19|TRBJ1-6
CASSILTYSSPLHF
>TRBV27|TRBJ2-7
CASGSPPTYEQYF
>TRBV5-1|TRBJ1-1
CASTRAGGEGEAFF
>TRBV29-1|TRBJ1-3
CSVERNSGNTIYF
>TRBV11-2|TRBJ2-1
CASRSGRYNEQFF
>TRBV12-3/TRBV12-4|TRBJ1-5
CASSFSAANQPQHF
>TRBV7-2|TRBJ2-5
CASSSGTGLIQETQYF
>TRBV5-1|TRBJ2-6
CASSLVEAGANVLTF
>TRBV7-2|TRBJ2-7
CASSLFAYEQYF
>TRBV7-9|TRBJ1-1
CASIRDRNTEAFF
>TRBV5-1|TRBJ2-7
CASSLDFTSGSLYF
>TRBV29-1|TRBJ2-5
CSVGQETQYF
>TRBV7-4|TRBJ1-5
CASSLVVDSYYQPQHF
>TRBV5-1|TRBJ2-1
CASSLDRGGGEQFF
>TRBV20-1|TRBJ2-7
CSARDPGLGSEQYF
>TRBV20-1|TRBJ2-2
CSARGSGTTGELFF
>TRBV20-1|TRBJ2-7
CSAPTGNEQYF
>TRBV7-2|TRBJ2-7
CASSLLGDSYEQYF
>TRBV28|TRBJ2-3
CASSAQAGGSTDTQYF
>TRBV5-1|TRBJ2-4
CASSGSIGGRNIQYF
>TRBV25-1|TRBJ2-7
CASSESFREQYF
>TRBV21-1|TRBJ2-2
CASISANTGELFF
>TRBV6-2/TRBV6-3|TRBJ2-7
CASSGDFTPSYEQYF
>TRBV7-2|TRBJ2-7
CASVSGLSPGYEQYF
>TRBV7-2|TRBJ2-4
CASSFRPGADIQYF
>TRBV28|TRBJ2-7
CASSKRVGGVYEQYF
>TRBV4-2|TRBJ2-5
CASSQELAGVGETQYF
>TRBV7-8|TRBJ1-1
CASSQSRGSTEAFF
>TRBV7-2|TRBJ1-5
CASSFAGYSNQPQHF
>TRBV5-1|TRBJ2-3
CASSLIQGRDTQYF
>TRBV12-3/TRBV12-4|TRBJ2-7
CASSRTGVIYEQYF
>TRBV6-5|TRBJ2-7
CASSLWNEQYF
>TRBV5-1|TRBJ2-5
CASSFNLQETQYF
>TRBV20-1|TRBJ1-6
CSARAGISSPLHF
>TRBV12-3/TRBV12-4|TRBJ2-4
CASSQGQGDIQYF
>TRBV5-8|TRBJ2-2
CASYHGTGTANTGELFF
>TRBV20-1|TRBJ2-5
CSAPGSGSRETQYF
>TRBV5-1|TRBJ1-6
CASSPFDPEGSPLHF
>TRBV20-1|TRBJ2-7
CSARAGGHGYEQYF
>TRBV27|TRBJ2-5
CASSSGLTWETQYF
>TRBV28|TRBJ2-7
CASRGLGEQYF
>TRBV12-3/TRBV12-4|TRBJ2-2
CASSFGDPSNTGELFF
>TRBV7-6|TRBJ1-4
CASSLGQVAEKLFF
>TRBV29-1|TRBJ2-1
CSVAWDYNEQFF
>TRBV2|TRBJ2-3
CASSRDRYTDTQYF